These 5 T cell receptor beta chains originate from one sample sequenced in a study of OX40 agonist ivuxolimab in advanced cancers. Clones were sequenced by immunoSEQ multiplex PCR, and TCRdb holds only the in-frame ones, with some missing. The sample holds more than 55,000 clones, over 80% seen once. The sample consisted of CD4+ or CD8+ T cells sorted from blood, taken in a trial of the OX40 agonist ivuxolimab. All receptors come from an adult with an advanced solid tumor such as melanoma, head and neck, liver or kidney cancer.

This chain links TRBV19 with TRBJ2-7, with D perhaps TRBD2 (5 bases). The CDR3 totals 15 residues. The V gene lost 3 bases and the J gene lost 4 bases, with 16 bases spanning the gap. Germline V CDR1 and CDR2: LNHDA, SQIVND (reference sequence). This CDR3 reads CASSIQTKKPYEQYF. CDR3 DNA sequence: TGTGCCAGTAGTATCCAGACTAAGAAGCCTTACGAGCAGTACTTC.

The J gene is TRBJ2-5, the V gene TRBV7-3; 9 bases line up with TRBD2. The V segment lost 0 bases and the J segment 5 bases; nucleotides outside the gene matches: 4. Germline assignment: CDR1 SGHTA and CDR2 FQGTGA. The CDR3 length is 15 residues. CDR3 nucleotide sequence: TGTGCCAGCAGCTTAACTAGCGGGAGTCTGGAGACCCAGTACTTC. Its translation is CASSLTSGSLETQYF.

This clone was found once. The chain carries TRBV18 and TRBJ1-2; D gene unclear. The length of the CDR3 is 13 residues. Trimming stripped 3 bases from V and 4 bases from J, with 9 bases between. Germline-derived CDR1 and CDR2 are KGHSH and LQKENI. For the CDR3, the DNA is TGTGCCAGCTCACCGGACGGTGTCTATGGCTACACCTTC. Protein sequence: CASSPDGVYGYTF.

The CDR3 sequence: CASAGTYYTGELFF. The CDR3 DNA sequence: TGTGCCAGCGCCGGGACATACTACACCGGGGAGCTGTTTTTT. V and J are TRBV25-1 and TRBJ2-2; D is perhaps TRBD1 (6 bases). V lost 8 bases and J lost 3, with 13 bases in between. Germline CDR1 MGHDK, CDR2 SYGVNS. This CDR3 contains 14 residues.

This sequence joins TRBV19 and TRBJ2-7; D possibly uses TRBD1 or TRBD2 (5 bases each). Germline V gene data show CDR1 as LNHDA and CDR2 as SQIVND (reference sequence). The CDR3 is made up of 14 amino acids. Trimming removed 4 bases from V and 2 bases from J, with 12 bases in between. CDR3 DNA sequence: TGTGCCAGTAGTAGCTGGGACGGAACCTACGAGCAGTACTTC. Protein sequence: CASSSWDGTYEQYF.